These 17 T cell receptor beta chains were sequenced from one sample in a study of blood T cell repertoires in COVID-19. Some clones are missing from TCRdb's copy, which holds only in-frame ones; the method was immunoSEQ multiplex PCR. The sample yields about 250,000 clones, 65% to 90% seen once. Sample: PBMCs or T cells enriched from blood (not recorded which). These TCRs come from a young man who had recovered from COVID-19.

This sequence joins TRBV13 and TRBJ2-4; 11 nucleotides agree with TRBD1. V lost 5 bases and J lost 1; bases outside the gene matches: 4. The CDR3 has 16 amino acids. CDR1 and CDR2 (germline): PRHDT, FYEKMQ (reference sequence). As DNA, the CDR3 is TGTGCCAGCAGCCGGACAGGGGGCGAGGCCAAAAACATTCAGTACTTC. It encodes CASSRTGGEAKNIQYF.

The chain is built from TRBV24-1 and TRBJ2-1, with 8 bases lining up with TRBD2. The junction had 11 bases not matched to a gene; V was cut back by 5 bases and J by 6 bases. Germline loops: CDR1 KGHDR, CDR2 SFDVKD. The CDR3 loop spans 16 amino acids. The CDR3 nucleotides read TGTGCCACCAGTGGGACGGGAGGGCCCTCTGGCAATGAGCAGTTCTTC. It codes for CATSGTGGPSGNEQFF.

The chain couples TRBV5-6 to TRBJ1-6, with D possibly matching TRBD1 (5 bases). Trimming stripped 0 bases from V and 9 bases from J, with 10 bases between. The CDR3 spans 14 residues. The germline V gene encodes CDR1 SGHDT and CDR2 YYEEEE. The CDR3 DNA reads as TGTGCCAGCAGCTTGGGGACGGACACTTCACCCCTCCACTTT. The encoded protein is CASSLGTDTSPLHF.

The chain recombines TRBV7-9 with TRBJ1-2, with D unresolved. CDR1 and CDR2 from the germline V gene are SEHNR and FQNEAQ (reference sequence). V lost 1 base and J 8 bases, leaving 11 bases between the germline ends. The CDR3 runs 13 residues. Written as DNA, the CDR3 is TGTGCCAGCAGCTTAGAGCCAAGCCGGGGCTACACCTTC. Its translation: CASSLEPSRGYTF. The full variable domain, completed using reference TRBV7-9 and TRBJ1-2, is DTGVSQNPRHKITKRGQNVTFRCDPISEHNRLYWYRQTLGQGPEFLTYFQNEAQLEKSRLLSDRFSAERPKGSFSTLEIQRTEQGDSAMYLCASSLEPSRGYTFGSGTRLTVV.

The chain combines TRBV18 with TRBJ2-1; the D gene is possibly TRBD2 (6 bases). CDR1 is KGHSH and CDR2 is LQKENI in the germline V gene. The CDR3 is 14 amino acids. The germline V and J ends were trimmed by 5 bases and 0 bases, with 8 bases remaining between them. The CDR3 reads CASSTGGSYNEQFF. The CDR3 bases are TGTGCCAGCTCAACCGGGGGCTCCTACAATGAGCAGTTCTTC. The whole variable domain, filled in from reference TRBV18 and TRBJ2-1, reads NAGVMQNPRHLVRRRGQEARLRCSPMKGHSHVYWYRQLPEEGLKFMVYLQKENIIDESGMPKERFSAEFPKEGPSILRIQQVVRGDSAAYFCASSTGGSYNEQFFGPGTRLTVL.

The rearrangement joins TRBV6-5 to TRBJ1-1; 9 bases match TRBD1. The trim removed 5 bases at V and 5 bases at J, leaving 6 bases unmatched. Germline values: CDR1 MNHEY, CDR2 SVGAGI. CDR3 length: 14 amino acids. CDR3 region: CASSPDRGRTEAFF. The CDR3 DNA reads as TGTGCCAGCAGTCCGGACAGGGGAAGGACTGAAGCTTTCTTT.

CDR3 sequence: CASSSSPGSGRIYEQFF. The CDR3 coding sequence is TGTGCCAGCAGTTCCTCCCCGGGGAGCGGGAGGATCTATGAGCAGTTCTTC. This chain uses TRBV6-2 or TRBV6-3 with TRBJ2-1; 9 positions agree with TRBD2. The CDR3 has 17 amino acids. J lost 8 bases, V lost 4 bases, and 15 bases had no gene match. CDR1 and CDR2 from the germline V gene are MNHEY and SVGEGT.

This clone was counted between two and nine times. The CDR3 DNA is TGTGCCAGCAGCTTACAGGGTTCTTGGACTGAAGCTTTCTTT. Translation gives CASSLQGSWTEAFF. The chain uses TRBV11-3 and TRBJ1-1, with D perhaps matching TRBD1 (5 bases). V lost 2 bases and J lost 5, with 12 bases in between. Germline V gene lookup returns CDR1 SGHNT and CDR2 YENEEA. This CDR3 has 14 amino acids.

The genes are TRBV27 and TRBJ2-7; possibly TRBD1 for D (6 bases). Looked up from germline, CDR1 is MNHEY and CDR2 is SMNVEV (reference sequence). The CDR3 consists of 15 residues. Trimming left V 1 base short and J 6 bases short, with 16 bases between. CDR3: CASSLLPAGAVEQYF. In DNA form, the CDR3 reads TGTGCCAGCAGTTTATTACCGGCAGGGGCGGTCGAGCAGTACTTC.

The chain's CDR3 is CASGRSGSSYEQYF. In nucleotides, the CDR3 is TGCGCCAGCGGGCGTAGCGGCAGCTCCTACGAGCAGTACTTC. The chain recombines TRBV5-1 with TRBJ2-7; maybe TRBD2 (6 bases). V was shortened by 7 bases and J by 0 bases, with 14 bases between the two germline ends. Germline assignment: CDR1 SGHRS and CDR2 YFSETQ. This CDR3 region has 14 residues.

This chain links TRBV18 with TRBJ1-2; D gene ambiguous. The germline V gene encodes CDR1 KGHSH and CDR2 LQKENI. The V and J ends lost 0 bases and 7 bases respectively, with 12 bases between them. The CDR3 loop spans 14 amino acids. CDR3 amino acids: CASSPPISNGGYTF. DNA for the CDR3: TGTGCCAGCTCACCACCGATCTCTAACGGTGGCTACACCTTC.

V and J are TRBV9 and TRBJ2-3; 10 positions agree with TRBD2. This CDR3 spans 16 amino acids. Germline V lookup: CDR1 SGDLS, CDR2 YYNGEE. V dropped 2 bases and J dropped 4; count of bases not matched to a gene: 7. The CDR3 DNA reads as TGTGCCAGCAGCGTTCTAGCGGGAGTCTCTGCAGATACGCAGTATTTT. Translated: CASSVLAGVSADTQYF.

This clone was seen a handful of times. The V gene is TRBV12-3 or TRBV12-4, the J gene TRBJ1-2, with D possibly being TRBD1 (6 bases). The CDR3 is 13 residues long. The V end was cut by 0 bases, the J end by 6 bases, with 8 bases between. CDR3 nucleotides: TGTGCCAGCAGTTTAGCTGGGGGCCATGGCTACACCTTC. Translation gives CASSLAGGHGYTF.

The gene calls are TRBV4-1 and TRBJ1-3; TRBD1 agrees at 8 bases. J gave up 2 bases and V 6 bases, and 3 bases lay outside the gene matches. Germline V CDR1 and CDR2: MGHRA, YSYEKL. CDR3 size: 14 residues. The chain's CDR3 is CASSATGAGNTIYF. The CDR3 DNA reads TGCGCCAGCAGTGCGACAGGGGCTGGAAACACCATATATTTT.

This clone was picked up one time. The chain joins TRBV7-2 to TRBJ2-3, with 10 nucleotides matching TRBD2. Germline V lookup: CDR1 SGHTA, CDR2 FQGNSA. V lost 1 base, J lost 6 bases, and 4 bases stayed unmatched. This CDR3 comprises 15 residues. The CDR3 spells CASSLDGLAVDTQYF. The CDR3 bases are TGTGCCAGCAGCTTAGATGGACTAGCGGTGGATACGCAGTATTTT.

This clone occurred once. V is TRBV5-1 and J is TRBJ2-5; the match to TRBD2 covers 10 bases. Losses at the gene ends were 0 bases for V and 5 bases for J; bases not matched to a gene: 1. Germline V gene lookup returns CDR1 SGHRS and CDR2 YFSETQ. The CDR3 covers 14 residues. CDR3 sequence (DNA): TGCGCCAGCAGCTTGGAGACTAGCGGGGAGACCCAGTACTTC. This gives the protein CASSLETSGETQYF.

V gene TRBV6-5 combines with J gene TRBJ2-4, with D maybe TRBD2 (6 bases). The V gene's germline CDR1 is MNHEY and CDR2 SVGAGI. Trimming shortened V by 0 bases and J by 3 bases, and 9 bases separated the two germline ends. The CDR3 spans 15 residues. CDR3 nucleotides: TGTGCCAGCAGTTACTCGTGGGGAGGCAAAAACATTCAGTACTTC. Protein: CASSYSWGGKNIQYF.